The 17 T cell receptor beta chains given below trace back to one sample, sequenced in a study of blood T cell repertoires in COVID-19. Some clones are missing from TCRdb's copy, which holds only in-frame ones; the method was immunoSEQ multiplex PCR. The sample yields tens of thousands of clones, approximately 80% seen once. Sequencing was carried out using peripheral blood. The receptors come from a woman in her fifties or sixties with acute or convalescent COVID-19.

V is TRBV30 and J is TRBJ1-2; 9 nucleotides agree with TRBD1. Germline V gene data show CDR1 as GTSNPN and CDR2 as SVGIG (reference sequence). The J segment lost 6 bases and the V segment lost 3 bases, leaving 8 bases of the junction unmatched. This CDR3 contains 14 residues. CDR3 in amino acids: CAWRGQGIRNGYTF. The CDR3, as DNA: TGTGCCTGGAGGGGACAGGGTATACGGAATGGCTACACCTTC.

V is TRBV29-1 and J is TRBJ1-1, with D unresolved. The length of the CDR3 is 16 residues. From germline, CDR1 is SQVTM and CDR2 ANQGSEA. Between the trimmed V and J ends, which lost 2 bases and 1 base, there was a span of 17 bases. The CDR3 here is CSVESGGNFGNTEAFF. CDR3 bases: TGCAGCGTTGAATCGGGCGGGAACTTTGGGAACACTGAAGCTTTCTTT. Together with reference TRBV29-1 and TRBJ1-1, the CDR3 gives the full variable domain: SAVISQKPSRDICQRGTSLTIQCQVDSQVTMMFWYRQQPGQSLTLIATANQGSEATYESGFVIDKFPISRPNLTFSTLTVSNMSPEDSSIYLCSVESGGNFGNTEAFFGQGTRLTVV.

A word on this clone: Possible read error: a much larger clone is one base away. This chain links TRBV7-9 with TRBJ2-3; D is unclear. The V gene's germline CDR1 is SEHNR and CDR2 FQNEAQ (reference sequence). The CDR3 loop spans 12 amino acids. The V and J ends lost 4 bases and 0 bases respectively, with 2 bases between them. CDR3 amino acids: CASSSSTDTQYF. Here the CDR3 DNA reads TGTGCCAGCAGCTCTAGCACAGATACGCAGTATTTT.

Turning to this clone: Germline and junction disagree at one end, which may indicate a read error. This chain connects TRBV10-3 to TRBJ1-1; 9 nucleotides line up with TRBD1. CDR1 and CDR2 (germline): ENHRY, SYGVKD. The CDR3 is made up of 13 amino acids. CDR3: CAISGPEGQGLRF. CDR3 nucleotide sequence: TGTGCCATCAGTGGTCCCGAGGGACAGGGCCTTCGTTTT.

This CDR3 reads CASSPTHGNTIYF. The CDR3 nucleotides are TGTGCCAGTAGTCCAACTCATGGAAACACCATATATTTT. The J gene is TRBJ1-3, the V gene TRBV19; D gene ambiguous. The CDR3 has 13 residues. V lost 5 bases to trimming and J lost 3 bases, with 8 bases between them. The germline gives CDR1 LNHDA, CDR2 SQIVND (reference sequence).

J is TRBJ1-1 and V is TRBV5-6; D is perhaps TRBD1 (6 bases). The CDR3 totals 13 residues. CDR1 SGHDT and CDR2 YYEEEE come from the germline V gene. Trimming took off 3 bases at V and 2 bases at J, with 8 bases between the two ends. The CDR3 DNA reads TGTGCCAGCAGCTGGACAGCAAACACTGAAGCTTTCTTT. It yields the protein CASSWTANTEAFF.

This chain joins TRBV7-8 and TRBJ2-1; 8 nucleotides line up with TRBD2. The J segment lost 0 bases and the V segment lost 4 bases, leaving 20 bases of the junction unmatched. Germline V gene data show CDR1 as SGHVS and CDR2 as FQNEAQ. This CDR3 spans 21 amino acids. In DNA, the CDR3 is TGTGCCAGCAGCTACGTCACTAGAGCGGGGGTCTCTTCAAGCTCCTACAATGAGCAGTTCTTC. Translating it yields CASSYVTRAGVSSSSYNEQFF.

This chain links TRBV18 with TRBJ2-1; 8 bases are shared with TRBD1. The CDR3 is made up of 13 amino acids. Germline V gene lookup returns CDR1 KGHSH and CDR2 LQKENI. The J segment lost 5 bases and the V segment lost 8 bases, leaving 5 bases of the junction unmatched. The CDR3 sequence is CASMGQENNEQFF. CDR3 DNA: TGTGCCAGCATGGGACAGGAGAACAATGAGCAGTTCTTC. The variable domain in full, with the rest retrieved from reference TRBV18 and TRBJ2-1, is NAGVMQNPRHLVRRRGQEARLRCSPMKGHSHVYWYRQLPEEGLKFMVYLQKENIIDESGMPKERFSAEFPKEGPSILRIQQVVRGDSAAYFCASMGQENNEQFFGPGTRLTVL.

This chain links TRBV19 with TRBJ1-1; 7 bases agree with TRBD1. The germline gives CDR1 LNHDA, CDR2 SQIVND (reference sequence). V shed 6 bases and J 5 bases; nucleotides not matched to a gene: 6. This CDR3 region has 13 residues. CDR3 residues: CASRQGEWTEAFF. CDR3 nucleotide sequence: TGTGCCAGTAGGCAGGGGGAGTGGACTGAAGCTTTCTTT. Looking up the rest from reference TRBV19 and TRBJ1-1 gives the full variable domain: DGGITQSPKYLFRKEGQNVTLSCEQNLNHDAMYWYRQDPGQGLRLIYYSQIVNDFQKGDIAEGYSVSREKKESFPLTVTSAQKNPTAFYLCASRQGEWTEAFFGQGTRLTVV.

The chain couples TRBV7-9 to TRBJ2-7; TRBD1 might be the D (7 bases). This CDR3 has 16 amino acids. In germline, CDR1 is SEHNR, CDR2 FQNEAQ (reference sequence). The V and J ends lost 2 bases and 0 bases respectively, with 14 bases between them. CDR3 amino acids: CASSLRQGGFSYEQYF. The CDR3 DNA reads as TGTGCCAGCAGCTTAAGACAGGGAGGCTTCTCCTACGAGCAGTACTTC.

The rearrangement uses TRBV4-1 and TRBJ1-1, with 7 positions matching TRBD1. Germline CDR1 MGHRA, CDR2 YSYEKL. The CDR3 spans 14 residues. Trimming removed 3 bases from V and 6 bases from J; junction bases left unmatched: 7. The CDR3 here is CASSHPGQIAEAFF. In DNA, the CDR3 is TGCGCCAGCAGCCACCCGGGACAGATAGCTGAAGCTTTCTTT.

The rearrangement uses TRBV10-2 and TRBJ1-1, with a tentative D call TRBD1 (6 bases). CDR1 WSHSY and CDR2 SAAADI come from the germline V gene. The CDR3 spans 14 residues. Trimming cost V 7 bases and J 4 bases, with 16 bases left between them. CDR3 DNA sequence: TGCGCCAGCACCCCAGGGGAAAGAGGCACTGAAGCTTTCTTT. It translates to CASTPGERGTEAFF.

This sequence joins TRBV6-5 and TRBJ2-1; 7 bases are a match to TRBD1. Germline assignment: CDR1 MNHEY and CDR2 SVGAGI. The CDR3 is made up of 12 amino acids. Losses at the gene ends were 2 bases for V and 13 bases for J; bases not matched to a gene: 5. The CDR3 spells CASSYDREEQFF. The CDR3 nucleotides read TGTGCCAGCAGTTACGACAGGGAAGAACAGTTCTTC.

This sequence joins TRBV3-1 (or the pseudogene TRBV3-2) and TRBJ1-2; possible D gene TRBD1, 6 bases. The ends were cut back, 2 bases at V and 8 bases at J, with 12 bases in the middle. This CDR3 has 13 residues. Germline V gene sequence: CDR1 LGHDT, CDR2 YNNKEL (reference sequence). CDR3 bases: TGTGCCAGCAGCCAATCCTCCGGGACAGGCTACACCTTC. This sequence encodes CASSQSSGTGYTF.

There are many counts of this clone. The chain has TRBV19 and TRBJ1-5; D gene uncertain. From germline, CDR1 is LNHDA and CDR2 SQIVND (reference sequence). The CDR3 runs 16 residues. Trimming removed 3 bases at V and 4 bases at J, with 16 bases between. The CDR3 reads CASSIIWSSINQPQHF. The CDR3 DNA is TGTGCCAGTAGTATTATATGGAGCTCCATTAATCAGCCCCAGCATTTT.

The chain combines TRBV27 with TRBJ1-6, with D perhaps matching TRBD1 (5 bases). This CDR3 is 15 amino acids long. V dropped 2 bases and J dropped 7 bases, with 12 bases sitting between them. The germline V gene has CDR1 MNHEY and CDR2 SMNVEV (reference sequence). CDR3 sequence: CASSLTPGKNSPLHF. The CDR3 nucleotides are TGTGCCAGCAGTTTAACCCCAGGGAAGAATTCACCCCTCCACTTT.

The chain joins TRBV4-2 to TRBJ1-2, with D uncertain. V lost 9 bases to trimming and J lost 4 bases, with 12 bases between them. CDR1 and CDR2 (germline): LGHNA, YNFKEQ. This CDR3 has 12 amino acids. CDR3 nucleotides: TGTGCCAGTGCGACGGGGATCTATGGCTACACCTTC. Translating gives CASATGIYGYTF.